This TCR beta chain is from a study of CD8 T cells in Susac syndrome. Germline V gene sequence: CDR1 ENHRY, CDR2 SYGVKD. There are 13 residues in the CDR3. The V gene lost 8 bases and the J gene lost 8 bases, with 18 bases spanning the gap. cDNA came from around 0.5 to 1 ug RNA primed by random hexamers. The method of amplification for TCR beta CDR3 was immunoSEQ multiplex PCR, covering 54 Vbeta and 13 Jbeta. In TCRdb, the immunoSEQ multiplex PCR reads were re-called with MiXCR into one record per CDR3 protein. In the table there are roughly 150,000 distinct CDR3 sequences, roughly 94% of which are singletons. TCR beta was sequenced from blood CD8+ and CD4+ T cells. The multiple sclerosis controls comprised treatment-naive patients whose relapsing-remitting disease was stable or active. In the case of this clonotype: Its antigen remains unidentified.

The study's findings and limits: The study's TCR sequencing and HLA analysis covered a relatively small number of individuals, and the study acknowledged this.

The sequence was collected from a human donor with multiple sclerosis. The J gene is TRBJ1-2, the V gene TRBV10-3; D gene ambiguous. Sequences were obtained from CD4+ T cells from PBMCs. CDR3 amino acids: CAIDHGTTGGYTF. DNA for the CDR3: TGTGCCATCGACCACGGAACGACGGGCGGCTACACCTTC.